This is a list of T cell receptor beta chains from one sample in a study of blood T cell repertoires in COVID-19. This table comes from immunoSEQ multiplex PCR, and its TCRdb copy is limited to in-frame clones, with some not included. Among about 250,000 clones listed, approximately 80% were seen once. The sequencing sample was made of peripheral blood. The receptors here all came from a man aged 40-49 years with acute or convalescent COVID-19. The CDR3 runs from the conserved cysteine through the conserved F or W. The D gene is left open where the match is weak. Clone size appears in some rows only: once, few, many, or a class for an expanded clone.

v_call	clone_size	j_call	d_call	cdr3_aa	cdr3_nt
TRBV12-5	NA	TRBJ2-7	TRBD1	CASGLGDRGHDEQYF	TGTGCTAGTGGTTTGGGGGACAGGGGGCACGACGAGCAGTACTTC
TRBV6-4	NA	TRBJ2-1	NA	CASSEEGGISNEQFF	TGTGCCAGCAGTGAAGAGGGCGGGATAAGCAATGAGCAGTTCTTC
TRBV5-1	once	TRBJ1-4	TRBD1	CASSLDQGGEKLFF	TGCGCCAGCAGCTTGGATCAGGGGGGTGAAAAACTGTTTTTT
TRBV7-9	NA	TRBJ1-5	NA	CASSSMTVNQPQHF	TGTGCCAGCAGCTCGATGACAGTCAATCAGCCCCAGCATTTT
TRBV6-6	NA	TRBJ2-1	TRBD2	CASSPSGSFGSYNEQFF	TGTGCCAGCAGTCCTAGCGGGAGTTTTGGGTCCTACAATGAGCAGTTCTTC
TRBV6-5	few	TRBJ2-2	NA	CASSYGAELAGELFF	TGTGCCAGCAGTTACGGGGCGGAGCTCGCCGGGGAGCTGTTTTTT
TRBV19	NA	TRBJ2-3	NA	CASSISSPDTQYF	TGTGCCAGTAGTATTAGCTCCCCAGATACGCAGTATTTT
TRBV7-2	NA	TRBJ1-4	NA	CASSYDGLANEKLFF	TGTGCCAGCAGTTACGACGGCCTAGCTAATGAAAAACTGTTTTTT
TRBV12-5	NA	TRBJ1-5	TRBD1	CASGLVSSGQGSNQPQHF	TGTGCTAGTGGTTTGGTAAGCAGCGGACAGGGTAGCAATCAGCCCCAGCATTTT
TRBV4-2	NA	TRBJ1-2	NA	CASSQDNSQDYGYTF	TGTGCCAGCAGCCAAGATAACAGTCAGGACTATGGCTACACCTTC
TRBV28	NA	TRBJ1-5	NA	CASTVSRQPQHF	TGTGCCAGCACCGTCTCGCGACAGCCCCAGCATTTT
TRBV5-1	NA	TRBJ1-2	NA	CASSGHGDYGYTF	TGCGCCAGCTCGGGACATGGTGACTATGGCTACACCTTC
TRBV5-1	NA	TRBJ2-7	TRBD1	CASSLRGQALFRGEQYF	TGCGCCAGCAGCTTGCGGGGACAGGCGTTATTCAGGGGCGAGCAGTACTTC
TRBV4-2	NA	TRBJ2-3	TRBD1	CASSQRGTGDTDTQYF	TGTGCCAGCAGCCAAAGAGGGACAGGGGACACAGATACGCAGTATTTT
TRBV5-1	NA	TRBJ1-4	TRBD1	CASSPGQGTTNEKLFF	TGCGCCAGCAGCCCGGGACAGGGAACAACTAATGAAAAACTGTTTTTT
TRBV6-5	NA	TRBJ1-2	TRBD1	CASSRGTVDYGYTF	TGTGCCAGCAGCCGGGGGACAGTCGACTATGGCTACACCTTC
TRBV6-4	NA	TRBJ2-1	TRBD2	CASSEGLEGNEQFF	TGTGCCAGCAGTGAGGGACTAGAGGGTAATGAGCAGTTCTTC
TRBV2	NA	TRBJ1-1	TRBD1	CASRADRGPNSEAFF	TGTGCCAGCAGGGCGGACAGGGGCCCCAACTCTGAAGCTTTCTTT
TRBV7-6	once	TRBJ1-2	NA	CASSPTHTNYGYTF	TGTGCCAGCAGCCCGACACATACCAACTATGGCTACACCTTC
TRBV19	NA	TRBJ2-1	TRBD2	CASRLAGGISYNEQFF	TGTGCCAGTAGGCTAGCGGGAGGGATATCCTACAATGAGCAGTTCTTC
TRBV19	NA	TRBJ1-5	NA	CASTDPGGYQPQHF	TGTGCCAGTACCGACCCCGGAGGGTATCAGCCCCAGCATTTT
TRBV5-1	NA	TRBJ2-7	NA	CASSFRSSPTEQYF	TGCGCCAGCAGCTTCCGGAGTTCCCCCACAGAGCAGTACTTC
TRBV25-1	NA	TRBJ2-7	NA	CASSGVLLAETYEQYF	TGTGCCAGCAGTGGGGTACTACTAGCCGAGACCTACGAGCAGTACTTC
TRBV5-1	NA	TRBJ1-2	NA	CASSSEQGANYGYTF	TGCGCCAGCAGCTCGGAACAGGGAGCTAACTATGGCTACACCTTC
TRBV9	NA	TRBJ2-7	NA	CASSEEGGVSSYEQYF	TGTGCCAGCAGCGAAGAGGGCGGTGTAAGCTCCTACGAGCAGTACTTC
TRBV4-1	NA	TRBJ1-2	TRBD1	CASSLETGGSYGYTF	TGCGCCAGCAGCCTAGAGACAGGGGGAAGCTATGGCTACACCTTC
TRBV5-4	NA	TRBJ2-1	NA	CASSLSQGFEQFF	TGTGCCAGCAGCTTGTCACAGGGTTTTGAGCAGTTCTTC
TRBV6-5	NA	TRBJ1-5	NA	CASSSPGVGYNQPQHF	TGTGCCAGCAGTTCTCCAGGGGTGGGGTACAATCAGCCCCAGCATTTT
TRBV5-1	NA	TRBJ2-5	TRBD2	CASSRRLAGQETQYF	TGCGCCAGCAGCCGAAGACTAGCGGGACAAGAGACCCAGTACTTC
TRBV12-3/TRBV12-4	NA	TRBJ1-1	TRBD1	CASRFDRDAEAFF	TGTGCCAGCCGGTTCGACAGGGACGCTGAAGCTTTCTTT
TRBV4-1	NA	TRBJ1-2	NA	CASSLARDTNYGYTF	TGCGCCAGCAGCCTCGCCCGGGACACCAACTATGGCTACACCTTC
TRBV18	once	TRBJ1-6	NA	CASSPEGGRSPLHF	TGTGCCAGCTCACCAGAGGGCGGACGCTCACCCCTCCACTTT
TRBV7-9	NA	TRBJ1-5	NA	CASSTGSNQPQHF	TGTGCCAGCAGTACAGGGAGCAATCAGCCCCAGCATTTT
TRBV2	NA	TRBJ2-4	NA	CASSIQDIQYF	TGTGCCAGCTCGATTCAGGACATTCAGTACTTC
TRBV6-5	NA	TRBJ2-5	TRBD2	CASSFGLAGGTETQYF	TGTGCCAGCAGTTTCGGACTAGCGGGAGGAACCGAGACCCAGTACTTC
TRBV19	NA	TRBJ2-3	TRBD1	CASRQGPNTDTQYF	TGTGCCAGCCGACAGGGGCCGAACACAGATACGCAGTATTTT
TRBV30	NA	TRBJ1-6	TRBD1	CAWSAGQDNSPLHF	TGTGCCTGGAGTGCGGGACAGGATAATTCACCCCTCCACTTT
TRBV9	NA	TRBJ1-1	NA	CASSGRGREAFF	TGTGCCAGCAGCGGTAGAGGTCGTGAAGCTTTCTTT
TRBV6-5	NA	TRBJ1-4	NA	CASGRDYRNEKLFF	TGTGCCAGCGGCCGGGACTACCGTAATGAAAAACTGTTTTTT
TRBV19	NA	TRBJ1-5	NA	CASSILTGRGQPQHF	TGTGCCAGTAGTATACTGACAGGCAGAGGTCAGCCCCAGCATTTT
TRBV10-3	NA	TRBJ1-1	TRBD1	CAITFTDRGFNPEAFF	TGTGCCATCACGTTCACGGACAGGGGGTTCAACCCTGAAGCTTTCTTT
TRBV28	NA	TRBJ1-3	NA	CASSGAPGNTIYF	TGTGCCAGCTCAGGGGCCCCTGGAAACACCATATATTTT
TRBV12-3/TRBV12-4	NA	TRBJ2-7	TRBD1	CASSSRTGAEQYF	TGTGCCAGCAGTTCAAGGACAGGGGCCGAGCAGTACTTC